The T cell receptor beta chain under discussion was sequenced for a study of T cell responses to AZD1222 COVID-19 vaccine. Sequencing used immunoSEQ multiplex PCR; TCRdb keeps in-frame clones, though not all of them. The top ten clones hold 2.9% of a sample with approximately 76,000 clones, about 82% of them seen once. In its sample, this clone was seen once. This CDR3 is built from 15 residues. CDR1 SGHAT and CDR2 FQNNGV come from the germline V gene. Losses at the gene ends were 2 bases for V and 7 bases for J; bases not matched to a gene: 6. The receptor was isolated from an adult in good health. V usage is TRBV11-2 and J usage is TRBJ2-1; 9 bases fit TRBD1. The sample consisted of peripheral blood, taken on day 0 of AZD1222 vaccination. CDR3 amino acids: CASSLQQGAWNEQFF. CDR3 nucleotides: TGTGCCAGCAGCTTACAACAGGGGGCGTGGAATGAGCAGTTCTTC.